The T cell receptor beta chain described here comes from a study of somatic mutations in cytotoxic T cells in rheumatoid arthritis. Sequencing was performed with immunoSEQ multiplex PCR; in TCRdb, only in-frame clones are kept and a portion is missing. This table has roughly 6,000 clones, about 72% appearing once. This CDR3 region has 13 residues. The germline V gene encodes CDR1 MGHRA and CDR2 YSYEKL. V was pared by 0 bases and J by 13 bases, with 12 bases between. The source material was CD8+ T cells sorted from blood. The sequence derives from an adult with rheumatoid arthritis. The rearrangement uses TRBV4-1 and TRBJ1-4, with D tentatively TRBD1 (6 bases). CDR3 residues: CASSQDRGYGLFF. CDR3 nucleotides: TGCGCCAGCAGCCAAGATAGGGGGTACGGACTGTTTTTT.